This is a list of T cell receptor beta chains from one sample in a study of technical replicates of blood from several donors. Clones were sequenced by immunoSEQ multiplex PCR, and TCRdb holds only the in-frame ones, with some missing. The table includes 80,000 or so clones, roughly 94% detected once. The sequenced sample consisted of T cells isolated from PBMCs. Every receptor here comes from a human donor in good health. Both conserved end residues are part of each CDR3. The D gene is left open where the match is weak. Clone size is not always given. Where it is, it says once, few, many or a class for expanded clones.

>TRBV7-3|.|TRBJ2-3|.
CASRKYGGQDTQYF
TGTGCCAGCAGGAAGTACGGGGGGCAAGATACGCAGTATTTT
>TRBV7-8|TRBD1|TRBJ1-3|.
CASSPQFRDRNQFGRNTIYF
TGTGCCAGCAGCCCGCAGTTCCGGGACAGGAATCAGTTTGGGCGAAACACCATATATTTT
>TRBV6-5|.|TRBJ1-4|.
CASSTDTRREKLFF
TGTGCCAGCAGTACCGACACCCGTAGGGAAAAACTGTTTTTT
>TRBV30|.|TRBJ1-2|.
CAWGPFSNYGYTF
TGTGCCTGGGGGCCCTTTTCTAACTATGGCTACACCTTC
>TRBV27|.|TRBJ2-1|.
CASSLTSREQFF
TGTGCCAGCAGTTTAACTAGCCGGGAGCAGTTCTTC
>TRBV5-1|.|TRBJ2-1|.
CASSLVRNEQFF
TGCGCCAGCAGCTTGGTCAGAAATGAGCAGTTCTTC
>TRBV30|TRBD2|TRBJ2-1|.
CAWSAGTSGNEQFF
TGTGCCTGGAGTGCCGGGACTAGCGGCAATGAGCAGTTCTTC
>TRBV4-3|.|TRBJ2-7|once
CASSQIREVTYEQYF
TGCGCCAGCAGCCAGATCAGGGAAGTAACCTACGAGCAGTACTTC
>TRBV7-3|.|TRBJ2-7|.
CASSARTGEQYF
TGTGCCAGCAGCGCCCGGACTGGGGAGCAGTACTTC
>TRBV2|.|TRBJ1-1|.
CASSEALRGTEAFF
TGTGCCAGCAGTGAAGCGCTCAGGGGCACTGAAGCTTTCTTT
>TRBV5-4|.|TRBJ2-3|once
CASSLNSRTQYF
TGTGCCAGCAGCTTGAACTCCCGTACGCAGTATTTT
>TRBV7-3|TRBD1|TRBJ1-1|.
CASSLGPSGGTNTEAFF
TGTGCCAGCAGCTTGGGCCCCTCAGGGGGGACGAACACTGAAGCTTTCTTT
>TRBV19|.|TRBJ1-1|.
CASRIDYWTLNTEAFF
TGTGCCAGTAGGATAGATTATTGGACTTTGAACACTGAAGCTTTCTTT
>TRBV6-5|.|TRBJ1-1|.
CASSVSEIEDGKAFF
TGTGCCAGCAGCGTCAGTGAAATTGAGGATGGTAAAGCTTTCTTT
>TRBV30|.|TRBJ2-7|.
CAWSVPPSTLGISYEQYF
TGTGCCTGGAGTGTACCTCCCTCGACACTCGGGATAAGCTACGAGCAGTACTTC
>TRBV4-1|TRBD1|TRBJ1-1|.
CASSQVGQGKGDTEAFF
TGCGCCAGCAGCCAAGTCGGACAGGGAAAAGGGGACACTGAAGCTTTCTTT
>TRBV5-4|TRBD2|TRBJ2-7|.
CASSPGLVGPYEQYF
TGTGCCAGCAGCCCCGGACTAGTAGGGCCCTACGAGCAGTACTTC
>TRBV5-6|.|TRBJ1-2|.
CASSLEVQGMYHGYTF
TGTGCCAGCAGCTTGGAGGTCCAGGGCATGTACCATGGCTACACCTTC
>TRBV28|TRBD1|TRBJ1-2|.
CASSRPGQGNGYTF
TGTGCCAGCAGTAGACCGGGACAGGGAAATGGCTACACCTTC
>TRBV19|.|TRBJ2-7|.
CASSISLQPYEQYF
TGTGCCAGTAGTATAAGTCTACAGCCGTACGAGCAGTACTTC
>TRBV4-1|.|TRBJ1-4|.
CASSHEGVRANEKLFF
TGCGCCAGCAGCCATGAGGGGGTGAGGGCTAATGAAAAACTGTTTTTT
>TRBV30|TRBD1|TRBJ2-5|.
CAWSGQGKTQYF
TGTGCCTGGAGCGGACAGGGGAAGACCCAGTACTTC
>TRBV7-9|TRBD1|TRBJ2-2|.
CASSRQGAGELFF
TGTGCCAGCAGCCGACAGGGGGCCGGGGAGCTGTTTTTT
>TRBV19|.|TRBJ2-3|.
CASSISSVTDTQYF
TGTGCCAGTAGTATCTCTAGCGTGACAGATACGCAGTATTTT
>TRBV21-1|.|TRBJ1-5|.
CASSAQNQPQHF
TGTGCCAGCAGCGCACAGAATCAGCCCCAGCATTTT
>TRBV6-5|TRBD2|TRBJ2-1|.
CASSYSGRYINEQFF
TGTGCCAGCAGTTATAGCGGGAGGTATATCAATGAGCAGTTCTTC
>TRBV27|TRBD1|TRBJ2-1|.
CASSSGTGMEFF
TGTGCCAGCAGTTCCGGGACAGGGATGGAGTTCTTC
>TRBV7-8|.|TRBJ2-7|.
CASSFRDFSYEQYF
TGTGCCAGCAGCTTCCGGGACTTCTCCTACGAGCAGTACTTC
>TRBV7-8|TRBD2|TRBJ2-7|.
CASSLESWEGLNEQYF
TGTGCCAGCAGCTTAGAGTCGTGGGAGGGCCTCAACGAGCAGTACTTC
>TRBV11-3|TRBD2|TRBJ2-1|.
CASSSVTSGSDEQFF
TGTGCCAGCAGCTCAGTGACTAGCGGGAGTGATGAGCAGTTCTTC
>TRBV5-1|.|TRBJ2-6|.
CASSLTAALSGANVLTF
TGCGCCAGCAGCTTGACTGCCGCGCTCTCTGGGGCCAACGTCCTGACTTTC
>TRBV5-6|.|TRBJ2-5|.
CASSLGLANSGETQYF
TGTGCCAGCAGCTTGGGTCTAGCGAATTCAGGAGAGACCCAGTACTTC
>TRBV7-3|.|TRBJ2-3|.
CASSLTVARRETDTQYF
TGTGCCAGCAGCTTAACGGTAGCGCGCCGGGAGACAGATACGCAGTATTTT